Listed below are T cell receptor beta chains from one sample, sequenced in a study of blood T cells in healthy people across ages. Each CDR3 protein gets one entry after TCRdb re-called the 5' RACE reads with MiXCR. The data contain hundreds of thousands of distinct CDR3 sequences, roughly three fifths of them seen just once; the ten biggest clones take up roughly 24%. What was sequenced was blood. These receptor sequences come from a man in his forties in good health. CDR3s include the opening cysteine and the closing phenylalanine or tryptophan. A D gene is named only where the DNA matches it firmly. A clone size is listed for some rows: how often the clone was seen (once, few, many), or a class if it is expanded.

>TRBV9|-|TRBJ2-5|-
CASSHRQNRDKETQYF
TGTGCCAGCAGCCATAGACAAAATCGGGACAAAGAGACCCAGTACTTC
>TRBV6-2/TRBV6-3|-|TRBJ2-4|few
CASRGVAKNIQYF
TGTGCCAGCCGGGGTGTAGCCAAAAACATTCAGTACTTC
>TRBV28|-|TRBJ2-3|-
CASSYPGRFRNTQYF
TGTGCCAGCAGTTACCCCGGCAGGTTTCGAAATACGCAGTATTTT
>TRBV20-1|-|TRBJ2-5|few
CSAPGEVETQYF
TGCAGTGCCCCAGGGGAGGTAGAGACCCAGTACTTC
>TRBV7-2|TRBD1|TRBJ1-6|few
CASSATGGRRDSPLHF
TGTGCCAGCAGCGCCACAGGGGGCAGGAGGGATTCACCCCTCCACTTT
>TRBV10-3|TRBD1|TRBJ2-1|-
CAISGRGTGTGDREQFF
TGTGCCATCAGCGGACGGGGGACCGGGACAGGGGATCGTGAGCAGTTCTTC
>TRBV10-3|-|TRBJ2-7|-
CAISDEGQTYEQYF
TGTGCCATCAGTGACGAAGGACAAACCTACGAGCAGTACTTC
>TRBV29-1|-|TRBJ2-3|many
CSAWTEYPGRTDTQYF
TGCAGCGCCTGGACAGAGTACCCGGGAAGGACAGATACGCAGTATTTT
>TRBV6-5|TRBD2|TRBJ2-1|few
CASSYSRDYSYNEQFF
TGTGCCAGCAGTTACTCCAGGGACTACTCCTACAATGAGCAGTTCTTC
>TRBV28|TRBD2|TRBJ2-2|-
CASTLRFGRGDTGELFF
TGTGCCAGCACTCTACGATTCGGGAGGGGAGACACCGGGGAGCTGTTTTTT
>TRBV20-1|TRBD2|TRBJ2-5|-
CSASAMASGGGKETQYF
TGCAGTGCTAGTGCTATGGCTAGCGGAGGCGGCAAAGAGACCCAGTACTTC
>TRBV7-3|TRBD2|TRBJ2-2|-
CASSLNSRGDAGELFF
TGTGCCAGCAGCTTAAACTCACGGGGGGATGCCGGGGAGCTGTTTTTT
>TRBV15|-|TRBJ2-1|-
CATKQYTSNEQFF
TGTGCCACCAAACAGTATACCAGCAATGAGCAGTTCTTC
>TRBV12-3/TRBV12-4|TRBD1|TRBJ2-7|-
CASSLGAGGTDEQYF
TGTGCCAGCAGTTTAGGCGCAGGGGGCACCGACGAGCAGTACTTC